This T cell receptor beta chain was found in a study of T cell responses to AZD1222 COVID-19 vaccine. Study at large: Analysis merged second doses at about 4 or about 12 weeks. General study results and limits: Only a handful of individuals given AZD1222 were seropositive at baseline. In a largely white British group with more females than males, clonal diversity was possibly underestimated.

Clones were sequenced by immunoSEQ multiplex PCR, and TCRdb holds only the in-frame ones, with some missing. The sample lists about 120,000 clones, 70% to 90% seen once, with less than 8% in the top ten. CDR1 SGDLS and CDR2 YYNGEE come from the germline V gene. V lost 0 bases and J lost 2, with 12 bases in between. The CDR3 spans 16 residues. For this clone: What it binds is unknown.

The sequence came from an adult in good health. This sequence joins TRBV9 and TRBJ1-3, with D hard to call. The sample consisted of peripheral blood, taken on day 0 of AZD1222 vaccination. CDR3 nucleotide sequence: TGTGCCAGCAGCGTAGCACCCGGGAAGACTGGAAACACCATATATTTT. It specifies CASSVAPGKTGNTIYF.